A single sample gave rise to the 10 T cell receptor beta chains below, sequenced in a study of blood T cells in healthy people across ages (dated by TCRdb to between 2014 and 2017). Libraries were constructed by 5' RACE. Sequencing was carried out with an Illumina HiSeq 2500. A second PCR of roughly 6 to 11 cycles was run with a J-beta primer mix and a sample-barcoded 5' primer. In TCRdb, the public reads were trimmed at Q25 with fastp and aligned with MiXCR, with productive beta chains retained. Each record represents a unique CDR3 protein, reported with the most common genes and DNA among its rows. This sample gives 650,000 or so distinct CDR3 sequences in total; roughly half of them show up just once. Approximately 15% of the sample comes from the top ten. Sequences were obtained from blood. The receptors derive from an elderly woman in good health.

This clonotype occurred many times. The genes are TRBV5-5 and TRBJ2-7, with TRBD2 identical over 10 bases. The CDR3 runs 17 residues. V trimming: 3 bases; J trimming: 2 bases; junction bases outside the gene matches: 11. Germline values: CDR1 SGHKS, CDR2 YYEKEE (reference sequence). The DNA for the CDR3 is TGTGCCAGCAGCTCGGTGGCTAGCGGGAGTTTCGCCTACGAGCAGTACTTC. Translating gives CASSSVASGSFAYEQYF. The complete variable domain, with remaining parts taken from reference TRBV5-5 and TRBJ2-7, reads DAGVTQSPTHLIKTRGQQVTLRCSPISGHKSVSWYQQVLGQGPQFIFQYYEKEERGRGNFPDRFSARQFPNYSSELNVNALLLGDSALYLCASSSVASGSFAYEQYFGPGTRLTVT.

This clonotype was counted a few times. The rearrangement uses TRBV29-1 and TRBJ2-2; TRBD2 aligns across 14 bases. The CDR3 spans 15 residues. The V segment lost 7 bases and the J segment 6 bases; nucleotides outside the gene matches: 7. Germline loops: CDR1 SQVTM, CDR2 ANQGSEA. The CDR3, as DNA: TGCAGCGCACGACTAGCGGGAGGGCTGGCCGGGGAGCTGTTTTTT. Translating gives CSARLAGGLAGELFF.

This chain links TRBV5-4 with TRBJ2-1; no reliable D call. Germline CDR1 is SGHNT and CDR2 is YYREEE (reference sequence). This CDR3 has 12 residues. Between the trimmed V and J ends, which lost 4 bases and 5 bases, there was a span of 7 bases. In nucleotides, the CDR3 is TGTGCCAGCAGCCAACCAGACAATGAGCAGTTCTTC. Translating it yields CASSQPDNEQFF.

The chain combines TRBV6-5 with TRBJ2-3; D call uncertain. The germline V gene encodes CDR1 MNHEY and CDR2 SVGAGI. The V end was cut by 5 bases, the J end by 1 base, with 13 bases between. The CDR3 has 15 amino acids. DNA of the CDR3: TGTGCCAGCAGTCGTAACCACGGACGCACAGATACGCAGTATTTT. This encodes CASSRNHGRTDTQYF.

There are many counts of this clonotype. The chain has TRBV29-1 and TRBJ1-2; the D gene is possibly TRBD1 (5 bases). V lost 0 bases, J lost 4 bases, and 6 bases lay in between. Looked up from germline, CDR1 is SQVTM and CDR2 is ANQGSEA. This CDR3 has 12 amino acids. The CDR3 sequence: CSVEEGGYGYTF. The CDR3 nucleotides read TGCAGCGTTGAAGAGGGGGGCTATGGCTACACCTTC.

The sample holds many counts of this clonotype. The J gene is TRBJ2-2, the V gene TRBV6-1; TRBD1 might be the D (5 bases). The V gene lost 7 bases and the J gene lost 13 bases, with 22 bases spanning the gap. Looked up from germline, CDR1 is MNHNS and CDR2 is SASEGT. The CDR3 consists of 14 residues. CDR3 amino acids: CASNTMTDSGGLFF. The CDR3 DNA sequence: TGTGCCAGCAATACAATGACAGATTCGGGTGGGCTGTTTTTT.

At least ten counts were recorded for this clonotype. V is TRBV2 and J is TRBJ2-1; D is possibly TRBD2 (6 bases). The CDR3 is made up of 15 amino acids. CDR1 is SNHLY, CDR2 FYNNEI, per germline. V was trimmed by 6 bases and J by 2 bases, leaving 14 bases between them. DNA for the CDR3: TGTGCCAGCAGCCTTGCGGGGTTGGCCTACAATGAGCAGTTCTTC. Translating gives CASSLAGLAYNEQFF.

This rearrangement joins TRBV9 to TRBJ2-7, with 11 bases matching TRBD2. The end of the DNA is better explained by TRBJ2-5, so the J call may be wrong. Germline CDR1 is SGDLS and CDR2 is YYNGEE. The CDR3 is 16 residues long. CDR3 in DNA: TGTGCCAGCAGCGTTGTAGCGGGAGGGCCCTGGGAGACCCAGTACTTC. It codes for CASSVVAGGPWETQYF.

This clonotype was seen repeatedly, ten times or more. CDR3 bases: TGCAGCGTTGAAAATAGGGACACCGCCTTTTCCTACAATGAGCAGTTCTTC. Residues: CSVENRDTAFSYNEQFF. The chain uses TRBV29-1 and TRBJ2-1; D might be TRBD1 (6 bases). The V and J ends lost 2 bases and 1 base respectively, with 18 bases between them. The CDR3 totals 17 residues. The germline V gene has CDR1 SQVTM and CDR2 ANQGSEA.

In the case of this clonotype: At one end, the junction sequence differs from germline, possibly due to a read error. The V and J genes are TRBV4-2 and TRBJ2-3, with 10 bases lining up with TRBD2. The length of the CDR3 is 18 residues. The germline gives CDR1 LGHNA, CDR2 YNFKEQ. CDR3 nucleotides: TGTGCCGGCAGCCATGATCCTGAGGGGACTAGCGCACCGGATACGCAGTATTTT. This translates into CAGSHDPEGTSAPDTQYF.